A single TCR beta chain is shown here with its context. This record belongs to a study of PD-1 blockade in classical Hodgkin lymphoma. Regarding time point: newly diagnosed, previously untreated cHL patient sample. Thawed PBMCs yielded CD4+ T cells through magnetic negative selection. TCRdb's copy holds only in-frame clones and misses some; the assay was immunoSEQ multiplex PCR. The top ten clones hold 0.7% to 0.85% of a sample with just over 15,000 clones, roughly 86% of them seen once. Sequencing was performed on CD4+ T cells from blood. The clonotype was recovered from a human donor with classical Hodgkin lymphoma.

This CDR3 is CASSASSVSSYEQYF. The CDR3 DNA reads as TGTGCCAGCAGCGCATCTAGCGTGAGCTCCTACGAGCAGTACTTC. The chain employs TRBV7-2 and TRBJ2-7, with D perhaps matching TRBD2 (6 bases). Trimming removed 5 bases from V and 0 bases from J, with 14 bases in between. The length of the CDR3 is 15 residues. CDR1 SGHTA and CDR2 FQGNSA come from the germline V gene. The variable domain in full, completed from reference TRBV7-2 and TRBJ2-7, reads GAGVSQSPSNKVTEKGKDVELRCDPISGHTALYWYRQSLGQGLEFLIYFQGNSAPDKSGLPSDRFSAERTGGSVSTLTIQRTQQEDSAVYLCASSASSVSSYEQYFGPGTRLTVT.